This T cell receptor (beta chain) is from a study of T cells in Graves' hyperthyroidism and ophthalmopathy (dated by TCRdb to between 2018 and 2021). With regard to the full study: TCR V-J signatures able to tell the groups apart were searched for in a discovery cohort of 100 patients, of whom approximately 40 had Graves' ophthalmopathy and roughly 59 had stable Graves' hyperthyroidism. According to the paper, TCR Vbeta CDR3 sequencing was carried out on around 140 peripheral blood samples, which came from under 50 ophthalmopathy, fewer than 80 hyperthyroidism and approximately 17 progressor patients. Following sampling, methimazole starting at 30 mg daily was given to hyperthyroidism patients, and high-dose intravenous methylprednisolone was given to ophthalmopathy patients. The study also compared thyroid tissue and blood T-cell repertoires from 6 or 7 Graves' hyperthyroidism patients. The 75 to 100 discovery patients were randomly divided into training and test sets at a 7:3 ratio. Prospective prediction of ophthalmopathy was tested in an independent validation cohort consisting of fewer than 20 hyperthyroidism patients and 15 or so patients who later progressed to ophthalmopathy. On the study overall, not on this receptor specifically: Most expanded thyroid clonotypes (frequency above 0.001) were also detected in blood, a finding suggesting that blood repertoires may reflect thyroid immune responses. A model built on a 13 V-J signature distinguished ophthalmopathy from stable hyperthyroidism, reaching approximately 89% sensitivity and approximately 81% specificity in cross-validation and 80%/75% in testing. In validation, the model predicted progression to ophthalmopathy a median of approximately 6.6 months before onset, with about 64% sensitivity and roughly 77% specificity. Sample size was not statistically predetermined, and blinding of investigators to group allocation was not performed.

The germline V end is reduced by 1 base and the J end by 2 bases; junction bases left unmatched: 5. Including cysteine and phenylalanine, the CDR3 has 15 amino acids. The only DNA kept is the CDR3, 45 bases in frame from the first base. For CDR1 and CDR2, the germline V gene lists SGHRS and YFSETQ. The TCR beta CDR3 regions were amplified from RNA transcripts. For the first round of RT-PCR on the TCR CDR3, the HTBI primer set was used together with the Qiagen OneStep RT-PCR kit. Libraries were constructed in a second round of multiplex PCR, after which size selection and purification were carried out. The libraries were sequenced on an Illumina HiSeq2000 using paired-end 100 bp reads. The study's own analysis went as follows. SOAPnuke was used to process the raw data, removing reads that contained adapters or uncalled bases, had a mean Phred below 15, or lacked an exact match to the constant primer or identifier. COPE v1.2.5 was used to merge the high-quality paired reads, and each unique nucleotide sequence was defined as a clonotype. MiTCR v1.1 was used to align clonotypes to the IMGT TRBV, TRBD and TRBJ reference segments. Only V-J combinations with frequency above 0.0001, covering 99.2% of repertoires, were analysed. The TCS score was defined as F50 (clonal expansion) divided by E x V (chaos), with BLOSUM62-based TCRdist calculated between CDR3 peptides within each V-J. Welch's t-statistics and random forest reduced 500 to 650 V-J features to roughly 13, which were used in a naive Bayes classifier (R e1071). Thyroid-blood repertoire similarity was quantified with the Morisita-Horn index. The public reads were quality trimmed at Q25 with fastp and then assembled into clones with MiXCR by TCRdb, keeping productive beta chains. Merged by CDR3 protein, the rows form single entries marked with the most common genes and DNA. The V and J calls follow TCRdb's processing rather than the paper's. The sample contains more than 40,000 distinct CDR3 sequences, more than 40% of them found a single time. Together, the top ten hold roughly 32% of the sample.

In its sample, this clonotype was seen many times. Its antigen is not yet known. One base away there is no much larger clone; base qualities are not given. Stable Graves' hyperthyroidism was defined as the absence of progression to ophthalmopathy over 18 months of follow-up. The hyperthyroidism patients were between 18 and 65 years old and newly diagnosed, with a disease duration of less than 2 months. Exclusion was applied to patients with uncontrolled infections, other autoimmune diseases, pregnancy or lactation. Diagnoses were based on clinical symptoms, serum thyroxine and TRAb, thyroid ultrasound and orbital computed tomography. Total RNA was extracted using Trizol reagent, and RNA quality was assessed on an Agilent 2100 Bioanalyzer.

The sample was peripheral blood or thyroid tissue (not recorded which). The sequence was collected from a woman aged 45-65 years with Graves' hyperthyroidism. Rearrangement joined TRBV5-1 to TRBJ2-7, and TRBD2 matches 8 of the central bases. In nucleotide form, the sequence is TGCGCCAGCAGCTTGTTGGAGCGGGAGACCTACGAGCAGTACTTC. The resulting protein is CASSLLERETYEQYF.